These 27 T cell receptor beta chains were all obtained from the same sample, sequenced in a study of blood T cell repertoires in COVID-19. Produced via immunoSEQ multiplex PCR; TCRdb's table is partial and in-frame only. The sample records about half a million clones, more than 85% being singletons. The sample comprised PBMCs or T cells enriched from blood (not recorded which). These receptors were obtained from a woman aged 55-70 years who had recovered from COVID-19.

V usage is TRBV4-1 and J usage is TRBJ1-1, with a weak D call TRBD1 (6 bases). The germline CDR1 and CDR2 sequences are MGHRA and YSYEKL. The CDR3 sequence is 14 residues long. The V gene lost 2 bases and the J gene lost 1 base, with 8 bases spanning the gap. DNA for the CDR3: TGCGCCAGCAGCCAAAAGGGACAGAACACTGAAGCTTTCTTT. As protein: CASSQKGQNTEAFF.

A single count supports this clone. The CDR3 spells CASRKGAYEQYF. The CDR3 nucleotides are TGTGCCAGCAGAAAGGGGGCCTACGAGCAGTACTTC. This rearrangement joins TRBV2 to TRBJ2-7; possible D gene TRBD1, 6 bases. CDR1 and CDR2 from the germline V gene are SNHLY and FYNNEI. CDR3 size: 12 residues. Trimming took 6 bases from V and 2 from J, leaving 8 bases between them.

The chain has TRBV5-1 and TRBJ1-4; the D gene is possibly TRBD1 (6 bases). V was cut by 4 bases and J by 1 base, with 8 bases left in between. Germline CDR1 reads SGHRS; CDR2 reads YFSETQ. The CDR3 is made up of 14 amino acids. CDR3 protein: CASSVGGTNEKLFF. The CDR3 DNA sequence: TGCGCCAGCAGCGTAGGGGGAACTAATGAAAAACTGTTTTTT.

The V call is TRBV5-4, the J call TRBJ2-3; the D gene is possibly TRBD2 (5 bases). This CDR3 comprises 16 residues. With 5 bases removed from V and 1 base from J, the gap between germline ends came to 17 bases. Germline CDR1 reads SGHNT; CDR2 reads YYREEE (reference sequence). The CDR3 region has the DNA TGTGCCAGCAGTTCCAACATTATTAGCGGCACAGATACGCAGTATTTT. Protein sequence: CASSSNIISGTDTQYF. The complete variable domain, with remaining parts taken from reference TRBV5-4 and TRBJ2-3, reads ETGVTQSPTHLIKTRGQQVTLRCSSQSGHNTVSWYQQALGQGPQFIFQYYREEENGRGNFPPRFSGLQFPNYSSELNVNALELDDSALYLCASSSNIISGTDTQYFGPGTRLTVL.

The chain carries TRBV19 and TRBJ2-3; TRBD2 agrees at 7 bases. J was trimmed by 1 base and V by 4 bases; bases with no gene match: 5. Germline V gene data show CDR1 as LNHDA and CDR2 as SQIVND (reference sequence). The CDR3 extends over 15 amino acids. CDR3 sequence reads: CASSTQRGRTDTQYF. The CDR3 nucleotides are TGTGCCAGTAGTACCCAGCGGGGTCGCACAGATACGCAGTATTTT.

The gene calls are TRBV30 and TRBJ1-5; D is possibly TRBD1 (6 bases). Germline values: CDR1 GTSNPN, CDR2 SVGIG (reference sequence). This CDR3 is 14 amino acids long. Trimming stripped 5 bases from V and 3 bases from J, with 14 bases between. For the CDR3, the DNA is TGTGCCTGGGGGTGGCAGGGACACAATCAGCCCCAGCATTTT. It translates to CAWGWQGHNQPQHF.

This clone was seen a single time. Within the sample, other DNA sequences also encode this same CDR3. The chain carries TRBV5-1 and TRBJ1-6; D ambiguous. The CDR3 extends over 16 amino acids. The germline V and J ends were trimmed by 0 bases and 0 bases, with 7 bases remaining between them. Germline values: CDR1 SGHRS, CDR2 YFSETQ. CDR3 loop: CASSLAGSSYNSPLHF. The CDR3 DNA follows: TGCGCCAGCAGCTTGGCGGGGAGCTCCTATAATTCACCCCTCCACTTT.

The chain recombines TRBV6-6 with TRBJ1-1; TRBD1 might be the D (6 bases). Looked up from germline, CDR1 is MNHNY and CDR2 is SVGAGI (reference sequence). CDR3 length: 12 residues. V dropped 4 bases and J dropped 5 bases, with 8 bases sitting between them. The CDR3 DNA reads as TGTGCCAGCAGTTCACAGGGTACTGAAGCTTTCTTT. As protein: CASSSQGTEAFF.

The V call is TRBV5-8, the J call TRBJ1-2, with D tentatively TRBD1 (5 bases). The germline V gene has CDR1 SGHTS and CDR2 YDEGEE. The V end was cut by 0 bases, the J end by 8 bases, with 17 bases between. The CDR3 has 15 residues. The CDR3 is CASSLAGLGVGGYTF. The DNA of the CDR3 is TGTGCCAGCAGCTTGGCCGGACTAGGGGTCGGCGGCTACACCTTC.

The chain uses TRBV3-1 (or the pseudogene TRBV3-2) and TRBJ2-3, with 7 bases fitting TRBD2. This CDR3 has 14 residues. CDR1 is LGHDT and CDR2 is YNNKEL in the germline V gene (reference sequence). V trimming: 6 bases; J trimming: 2 bases; junction bases outside the gene matches: 5. The DNA of the CDR3 is TGTGCCAGCAGAACGGGGGGATCCACAGATACGCAGTATTTT. Encoded protein: CASRTGGSTDTQYF.

The chain is built from TRBV6-5 and TRBJ1-5; the D gene is possibly TRBD1 (6 bases). The germline gives CDR1 MNHEY, CDR2 SVGAGI. Between the trimmed V and J ends, which lost 6 bases and 0 bases, there was a span of 12 bases. The CDR3 is 15 residues long. CDR3: CASSPRQVSNQPQHF. The CDR3 nucleotides are TGTGCCAGCAGCCCCCGACAGGTTAGCAATCAGCCCCAGCATTTT.

The chain recombines TRBV3-1 (or the pseudogene TRBV3-2) with TRBJ2-5; 10 bases match TRBD2. Trimming removed 1 base from V and 4 bases from J; junction bases left unmatched: 6. Germline-derived CDR1 and CDR2 are LGHDT and YNNKEL (reference sequence). CDR3 size: 16 residues. CDR3: CASSQGSAGGRETQYF. The CDR3 nucleotides read TGTGCCAGCAGCCAAGGGTCAGCGGGGGGGCGAGAGACCCAGTACTTC.

CDR3 DNA: TGTGCCAGCAGCCGCGGCAAGGTAGCGGGGACCTACGAGCAGTACTTC. Translated: CASSRGKVAGTYEQYF. The rearrangement links TRBV11-2 to TRBJ2-7; 8 bases are shared with TRBD2. CDR1 and CDR2 (germline): SGHAT, FQNNGV. The junction had 11 bases not matched to a gene; V was cut back by 5 bases and J by 2 bases. CDR3 length: 16 residues. Full variable domain (missing parts from reference TRBV11-2 and TRBJ2-7): EAGVAQSPRYKIIEKRQSVAFWCNPISGHATLYWYQQILGQGPKLLIQFQNNGVVDDSQLPKDRFSAERLKGVDSTLKIQPAKLEDSAVYLCASSRGKVAGTYEQYFGPGTRLTVT.

The rearrangement uses TRBV27 and TRBJ1-2; no clear D gene. The CDR3 spans 12 residues. CDR1 MNHEY and CDR2 SMNVEV come from the germline V gene (reference sequence). V was pared by 5 bases and J by 2 bases, with 6 bases between. In DNA form, the CDR3 reads TGTGCCAGCAGTAAGACAAACTATGGCTACACCTTC. This gives the protein CASSKTNYGYTF.

The genes are TRBV27 and TRBJ1-2, with D possibly TRBD1 on 5 matching bases. The CDR3 has 12 residues. CDR1 is MNHEY, CDR2 SMNVEV, per germline (reference sequence). Between the trimmed V and J ends, which lost 1 base and 9 bases, there was a span of 9 bases. CDR3 in amino acids: CASSLFGGSYTF. CDR3 nucleotides: TGTGCCAGCAGTTTATTCGGGGGAAGCTACACCTTC.

The rearrangement uses TRBV5-1 and TRBJ2-1; 9 bases align to TRBD1. The CDR3 is 17 amino acids. Germline V gene sequence: CDR1 SGHRS, CDR2 YFSETQ. J lost 8 bases, V lost 0 bases, and 12 bases had no gene match. The chain's CDR3 is CASSLVARGQGGDEQFF. The CDR3 region has the DNA TGCGCCAGCAGCTTGGTTGCCCGGGGACAGGGAGGAGATGAGCAGTTCTTC.

This clone was found a few times. The chain couples TRBV11-3 to TRBJ2-7; D remains ambiguous. Germline V gives CDR1 SGHNT, CDR2 YENEEA. The ends were cut back, 5 bases at V and 2 bases at J, with 7 bases in the middle. The CDR3 is 12 residues long. The CDR3 DNA is TGTGCCAGCAGCGAGAGAGCCTACGAGCAGTACTTC. Residues: CASSERAYEQYF.

This clone was counted a few times. The CDR3 protein is CASSLIQAYGYTF. As DNA, the CDR3 is TGCGCCAGCAGCTTGATCCAGGCTTATGGCTACACCTTC. The rearrangement uses TRBV5-1 and TRBJ1-2; D is uncertain. Germline CDR1 SGHRS, CDR2 YFSETQ. Trimming cost V 1 base and J 5 bases, with 9 bases left between them. CDR3 size: 13 residues. The full variable domain, its missing parts supplied by reference TRBV5-1 and TRBJ1-2, is KAGVTQTPRYLIKTRGQQVTLSCSPISGHRSVSWYQQTPGQGLQFLFEYFSETQRNKGNFPGRFSGRQFSNSRSEMNVSTLELGDSALYLCASSLIQAYGYTFGSGTRLTVV.

The chain employs TRBV18 and TRBJ2-1; D is possibly TRBD1 (6 bases). Trimming removed 2 bases at V and 3 bases at J, with 11 bases between. The CDR3 is made up of 15 amino acids. Per the germline V gene, CDR1 is KGHSH and CDR2 is LQKENI. CDR3: CASSPSQGLYNEQFF. In DNA form, the CDR3 reads TGTGCCAGCTCACCATCCCAGGGGCTCTACAATGAGCAGTTCTTC.

This clone has only one observation. The V and J genes are TRBV29-1 and TRBJ1-4, with 10 bases matching TRBD1. Trimming took 1 base from V and 4 from J; bases not matched to a gene: 0. The CDR3 is made up of 14 amino acids. Germline loops: CDR1 SQVTM, CDR2 ANQGSEA. The CDR3 spells CSVEGDRGNEKLFF. CDR3 sequence (DNA): TGCAGCGTTGAAGGGGACAGGGGTAATGAAAAACTGTTTTTT.

The J gene is TRBJ2-4, the V gene TRBV11-2, with TRBD2 identical over 7 bases. The CDR3 is 15 residues long. Germline V gives CDR1 SGHAT, CDR2 FQNNGV. V lost 6 bases, J lost 2 bases, and 7 bases stayed unmatched. The CDR3 bases are TGTGCCAGCAGGAAGATCGGGGGGACCAAAAACATTCAGTACTTC. Protein product: CASRKIGGTKNIQYF.

This clone was recorded once. V is TRBV18 and J is TRBJ2-7; 10 nucleotides align to TRBD1. V lost 2 bases and J lost 5; bases outside the gene matches: 9. The germline CDR1 and CDR2 sequences are KGHSH and LQKENI. CDR3 length equals 16 residues. The CDR3 protein is CASSPKIADRGDEQYF. CDR3 sequence (DNA): TGTGCCAGCTCACCAAAAATAGCGGACAGGGGGGACGAGCAGTACTTC. Supplemented by reference TRBV18 and TRBJ2-7, the full variable domain reads NAGVMQNPRHLVRRRGQEARLRCSPMKGHSHVYWYRQLPEEGLKFMVYLQKENIIDESGMPKERFSAEFPKEGPSILRIQQVVRGDSAAYFCASSPKIADRGDEQYFGPGTRLTVT.

This clone came up a few times. This chain uses TRBV27 with TRBJ1-2; 9 bases are shared with TRBD1. The germline gives CDR1 MNHEY, CDR2 SMNVEV (reference sequence). V was clipped by 6 bases and J by 6 bases; unmatched bases: 8. This CDR3 is 14 amino acids long. The DNA for the CDR3 is TGTGCCAGCAGGCAACTCGGACAGGGGAATGGCTACACCTTC. It specifies CASRQLGQGNGYTF.

The chain uses TRBV6-5 and TRBJ2-5; 9 bases are a match to TRBD2. This CDR3 is built from 14 residues. CDR1 and CDR2 from the germline V gene are MNHEY and SVGAGI. J gave up 3 bases and V 7 bases, and 6 bases lay outside the gene matches. CDR3 coding DNA: TGTGCCAGCATGGGCGGGGGGGCCAAAGAGACCCAGTACTTC. Translating gives CASMGGGAKETQYF.

The rearrangement uses TRBV7-9 and TRBJ2-2, with 9 positions matching TRBD1. The junction had 13 bases not matched to a gene; V was cut back by 0 bases and J by 5 bases. Germline V gene lookup returns CDR1 SEHNR and CDR2 FQNEAQ (reference sequence). The CDR3 extends over 19 amino acids. DNA for the CDR3: TGTGCCAGCAGCTTAGCGGCGTTCATGGGGACAGGGAGAACCGGGGAGCTGTTTTTT. As protein: CASSLAAFMGTGRTGELFF. Variable domain in full (rest from reference TRBV7-9 and TRBJ2-2): DTGVSQNPRHKITKRGQNVTFRCDPISEHNRLYWYRQTLGQGPEFLTYFQNEAQLEKSRLLSDRFSAERPKGSFSTLEIQRTEQGDSAMYLCASSLAAFMGTGRTGELFFGEGSRLTVL.

V usage is TRBV3-1 (or the pseudogene TRBV3-2) and J usage is TRBJ1-3, with a possible D match to TRBD1 (6 bases). Germline V CDR1 and CDR2: LGHDT, YNNKEL (reference sequence). V lost 4 bases and J 5 bases, leaving 9 bases between the germline ends. The CDR3 has 13 residues. The chain's CDR3 is CASSLQGRNTIYF. CDR3 sequence (DNA): TGTGCCAGCAGCCTACAGGGAAGAAACACCATATATTTT.

This clone was observed once. The chain uses TRBV5-1 and TRBJ1-2, with D maybe TRBD1 (5 bases). V was pared by 4 bases and J by 4 bases, with 14 bases between. There are 14 residues in the CDR3. CDR1 SGHRS and CDR2 YFSETQ come from the germline V gene. The CDR3 here is CASSRGSEFYGYTF. The CDR3 nucleotides read TGCGCCAGCAGCCGGGGGAGTGAATTCTATGGCTACACCTTC.